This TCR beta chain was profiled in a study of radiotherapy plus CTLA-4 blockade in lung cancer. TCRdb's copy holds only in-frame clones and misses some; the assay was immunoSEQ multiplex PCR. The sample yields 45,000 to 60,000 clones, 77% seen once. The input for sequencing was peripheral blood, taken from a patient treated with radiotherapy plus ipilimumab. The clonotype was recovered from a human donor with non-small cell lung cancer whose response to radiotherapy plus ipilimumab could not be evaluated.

The DNA for the CDR3 is TGCGCCAGCAGCTTGGAACCAGCTAACTATGGCTACACCTTC. Translation gives CASSLEPANYGYTF. The rearrangement links TRBV5-1 to TRBJ1-2; D is ambiguous. The V gene's germline CDR1 is SGHRS and CDR2 YFSETQ. CDR3 length: 14 residues. Trimming stripped 0 bases from V and 0 bases from J, with 6 bases between.